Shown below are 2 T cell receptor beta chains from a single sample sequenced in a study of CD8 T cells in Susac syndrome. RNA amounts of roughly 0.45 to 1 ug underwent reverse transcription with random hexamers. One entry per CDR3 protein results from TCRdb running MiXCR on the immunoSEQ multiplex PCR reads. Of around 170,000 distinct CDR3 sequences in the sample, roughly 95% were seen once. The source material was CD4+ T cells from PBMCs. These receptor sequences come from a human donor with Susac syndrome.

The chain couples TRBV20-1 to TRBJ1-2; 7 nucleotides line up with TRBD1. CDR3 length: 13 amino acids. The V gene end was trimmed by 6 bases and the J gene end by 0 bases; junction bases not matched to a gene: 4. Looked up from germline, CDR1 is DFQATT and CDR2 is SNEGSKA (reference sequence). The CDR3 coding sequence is TGCAGTGCAAGGACAGGCTCTAACTATGGCTACACCTTC. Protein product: CSARTGSNYGYTF.

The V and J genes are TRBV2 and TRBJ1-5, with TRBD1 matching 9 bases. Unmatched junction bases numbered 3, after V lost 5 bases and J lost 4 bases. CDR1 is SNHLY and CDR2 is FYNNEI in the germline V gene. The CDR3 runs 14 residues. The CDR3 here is CASSPQGANQPQHF. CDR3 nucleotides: TGTGCCAGCAGTCCACAGGGGGCAAATCAGCCCCAGCATTTT. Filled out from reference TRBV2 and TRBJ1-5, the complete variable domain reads EPEVTQTPSHQVTQMGQEVILRCVPISNHLYFYWYRQILGQKVEFLVSFYNNEISEKSEIFDDQFSVERPDGSNFTLKIRSTKLEDSAMYFCASSPQGANQPQHFGDGTRLSIL.